This T cell receptor beta chain is drawn from a study of human T cells and chemical hapten exposure. Unique molecular identifiers were affixed to discrete cDNA molecules within the library. TCRdb reprocessed the RACE reads via MiXCR and lists one record per CDR3 protein. The sample has roughly 150,000 distinct CDR3 sequences, approximately 30% seen once. As for this clonotype: What it binds is not known.

Time point: patch test 3, about 24 weeks after DPC sensitization. This sample's treatment: therapeutic diphenylcyclopropenone sensitization with weekly scalp DPC. Whole blood, unfractionated, served as the material for total RNA extraction. Study-level points and caveats: Counts of TCRs expanded at PT1 correlated positively with patch test score.

CDR3 size: 13 residues. CDR1 is SQVTM and CDR2 is ANQGSEA in the germline V gene. V was clipped by 4 bases and J by 0 bases, with 10 bases between them. The TCR comes from a woman aged 18-29 years with alopecia areata. Some clones in this sample may be carry-over from other donors' samples. The V and J genes are TRBV29-1 and TRBJ2-7; the D is unclear. This material consisted of whole blood, taken in connection with sensitization to the hapten diphenylcyclopropenone (DPC). The CDR3 DNA follows: TGCAGCGTTGCCGGGCCGCACTCCTACGAGCAGTACTTC. Translating it yields CSVAGPHSYEQYF.